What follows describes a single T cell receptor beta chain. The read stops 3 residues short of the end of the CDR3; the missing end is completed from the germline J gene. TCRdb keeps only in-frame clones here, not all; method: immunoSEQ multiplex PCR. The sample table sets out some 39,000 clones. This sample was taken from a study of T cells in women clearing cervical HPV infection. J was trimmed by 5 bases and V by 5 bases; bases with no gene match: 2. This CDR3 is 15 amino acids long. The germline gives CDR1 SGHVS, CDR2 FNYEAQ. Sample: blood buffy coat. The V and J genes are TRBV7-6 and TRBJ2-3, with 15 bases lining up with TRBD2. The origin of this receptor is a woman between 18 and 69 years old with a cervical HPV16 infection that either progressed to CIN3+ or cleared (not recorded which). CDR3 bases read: TGTGCCAGCAGCCCGGGACTAGCGGGGGGAGATACG. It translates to CASSPGLAGGDT. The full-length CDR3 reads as CASSPGLAGGDTQYF.